This TCR beta chain was sequenced in a study of CD8 T cells in ankylosing spondylitis. Study results and limitations: A CD8+ phenotype characterized the disease-linked clones, which were relatively rare in peripheral blood. Blood of patients with ankylosing spondylitis appeared to be characterized by a TCR beta motif of eight highly homologous variants. Reported data indicate significant enrichment of disease-linked clones within matched ankylosing spondylitis synovial fluid. Some motif variants had been reported before (in reactive arthritis synovial fluid and blood).

Each CDR3 protein gets one entry after TCRdb re-called the 5' RACE reads with MiXCR. Here the sample spans under 450,000 distinct CDR3 sequences, approximately 17% being singletons. Germline CDR1 SGHNT, CDR2 YYREEE (reference sequence). The V and J ends lost 4 bases and 6 bases, in that order; junction bases with no gene match: 12. The CDR3 extends over 16 amino acids. On this clonotype itself: No antigen is known for it.

The genes are TRBV5-4 and TRBJ2-3, with 9 bases that match TRBD2. The sequencing sample was made of blood, either unsorted or a sorted T cell fraction (not recorded which). The TCR was taken from a male donor with ankylosing spondylitis. CDR3 protein: CASSQTLGGGDDTQYF. The CDR3 nucleotides read TGTGCCAGCAGCCAAACTTTGGGCGGGGGGGACGATACGCAGTATTTT. Full variable domain (missing parts from reference TRBV5-4 and TRBJ2-3): ETGVTQSPTHLIKTRGQQVTLRCSSQSGHNTVSWYQQALGQGPQFIFQYYREEENGRGNFPPRFSGLQFPNYSSELNVNALELDDSALYLCASSQTLGGGDDTQYFGPGTRLTVL.